The 28 T cell receptor beta chains reported below all come from one sample, sequenced in a study of shared clonotypes between healthy human individuals. TCRdb's copy holds only in-frame clones and misses some; the assay was immunoSEQ multiplex PCR. The sample records more than 900,000 clones, 70% to 80% being singletons. The sequenced sample was memory CD4+ T cells from PBMCs. Subset reported: CD45RA-negative fraction. These receptors all come from a man younger than 35 in good health. Some clones in this sample may be carry-over from other donors' samples.

To note about this clone: A far larger clone is one base from this, pointing to a likely read error. The chain employs TRBV20-1 and TRBJ1-2, with D uncertain. CDR3 length equals 8 residues. V lost 8 bases and J lost 12, with 10 bases in between. CDR1 and CDR2 from the germline V gene are DFQATT and SNEGSKA (reference sequence). The CDR3 DNA is TGCAGTCTAGGAGGCCACACCTTC. Protein: CSLGGHTF.

The J gene is TRBJ1-5, the V gene TRBV5-6; D is uncertain. V lost 4 bases, J lost 0 bases, and 14 bases lay in between. The CDR3 spans 16 residues. The germline CDR1 and CDR2 sequences are SGHDT and YYEEEE. This CDR3 reads CASSLMDVYSNQPQHF. The CDR3 DNA reads as TGTGCCAGCAGCCTCATGGACGTTTATAGCAATCAGCCCCAGCATTTT.

The rearrangement uses TRBV6-6 and TRBJ2-7; 8 bases fit TRBD1. Losses at the gene ends were 5 bases for V and 4 bases for J; bases not matched to a gene: 7. Germline V lookup: CDR1 MNHNY, CDR2 SVGAGI (reference sequence). This CDR3 spans 14 amino acids. In DNA, the CDR3 is TGTGCCAGCAGTACCACAGGGGGATATTACGAGCAGTACTTC. Protein sequence: CASSTTGGYYEQYF.

The chain has TRBV18 and TRBJ2-5; maybe TRBD1 (5 bases). CDR3 length: 15 residues. Trimming left V 3 bases short and J 1 base short, with 12 bases between. CDR1 is KGHSH and CDR2 is LQKENI in the germline V gene. The CDR3 loop is CASSPTRVSQETQYF. In DNA, the CDR3 is TGTGCCAGCTCACCTACCAGGGTTTCCCAAGAGACCCAGTACTTC.

This clone came up a few times. The chain joins TRBV30 to TRBJ2-5; no definite D call. Deletions cut 3 bases from V and 1 base from J, with 9 bases between. Germline V gives CDR1 GTSNPN, CDR2 SVGIG (reference sequence). CDR3 size: 13 residues. The CDR3 region is CAWRLWGQETQYF. The CDR3 DNA follows: TGTGCCTGGAGGCTGTGGGGCCAAGAGACCCAGTACTTC.

The rearrangement links TRBV5-1 to TRBJ1-2; possibly TRBD1 for D (5 bases). The V and J ends lost 2 bases and 3 bases respectively, with 11 bases between them. Per germline, CDR1 SGHRS and CDR2 YFSETQ. The length of the CDR3 is 14 residues. The CDR3 is CASSFGQGDYGYTF. The CDR3 region has the DNA TGCGCCAGCAGCTTCGGGCAGGGTGACTATGGCTACACCTTC.

The chain couples TRBV5-6 to TRBJ2-7; no reliable D call. The germline CDR1 and CDR2 sequences are SGHDT and YYEEEE. Trimming removed 4 bases from V and 6 bases from J, with 11 bases in between. The CDR3 covers 12 residues. CDR3 protein: CASSAPGREQYF. The CDR3 DNA reads TGTGCCAGCAGCGCGCCGGGCCGCGAGCAGTACTTC.

Note on this clone: At one of its ends the junction is not consistent with the germline gene, which may arise from a read error. This sequence joins TRBV14 and TRBJ2-1; 7 positions agree with TRBD2. Looked up from germline, CDR1 is SGHDN and CDR2 is FVKESK. The CDR3 runs to 15 residues. CDR3 amino acids: CASGQSSGAYNEQFF. CDR3 bases: TGTGCCAGCGGCCAGTCCAGCGGGGCCTACAATGAGCAGTTCTTC.

The chain carries TRBV7-9 and TRBJ2-7; D is ambiguous. With 4 bases removed from V and 1 base from J, the gap between germline ends came to 17 bases. This CDR3 comprises 16 residues. Germline assignment: CDR1 SEHNR and CDR2 FQNEAQ (reference sequence). The CDR3 sequence is CASSSPGSSYSYEQYF. The CDR3 region has the DNA TGTGCCAGCAGCTCACCCGGGTCCTCTTATTCCTACGAGCAGTACTTC.

The J gene is TRBJ2-7, the V gene TRBV5-6; TRBD2 might be the D (6 bases). Trimming left V 0 bases short and J 6 bases short, with 19 bases between. There are 16 residues in the CDR3. Germline V CDR1 and CDR2: SGHDT, YYEEEE. The CDR3 nucleotides read TGTGCCAGCAGCTTGGGGAGCTCCGGGCGGGACCTCGAGCAGTACTTC. Translated: CASSLGSSGRDLEQYF.

In the case of this clone: A much larger clone differs from this one at a single base, so this may be a read error. The sample contains more than one DNA sequence encoding this CDR3. CDR3 sequence (DNA): TGTGCCAGCAGCCTTGGACAGAACACTGAAGCTTTCTTT. It is translated as CASSLGQNTEAFF. The chain joins TRBV7-9 to TRBJ1-1, with D possibly being TRBD1 (5 bases). Trimming pared 5 bases from V and 1 base from J, leaving 8 bases between. The length of the CDR3 is 13 residues. Germline V gene lookup returns CDR1 SEHNR and CDR2 FQNEAQ (reference sequence).

This sequence joins TRBV5-5 and TRBJ1-2, with D uncertain. CDR1 and CDR2 from the germline V gene are SGHKS and YYEKEE (reference sequence). Trimming took off 5 bases at V and 4 bases at J, with 12 bases between the two ends. The CDR3 extends over 13 amino acids. CDR3 residues: CASSPSRIYGYTF. CDR3 DNA: TGTGCCAGCAGTCCCTCGCGAATCTATGGCTACACCTTC.

The chain links TRBV29-1 to TRBJ2-7, with D tentatively TRBD2 (6 bases). The ends were cut back, 4 bases at V and 1 base at J, with 14 bases in the middle. Germline V lookup: CDR1 SQVTM, CDR2 ANQGSEA. The CDR3 contains 14 residues. CDR3 nucleotide sequence: TGCAGCGTTGGGGGACTCCAGAATTCCTACGAGCAGTACTTC. This codes for CSVGGLQNSYEQYF.

Of note for this clone: This CDR3 is also generated by other DNA sequences in the sample. CDR3 DNA: TGTGCCAGCAGCTTAAGCGGAACTGAAGCTTTCTTT. It yields the protein CASSLSGTEAFF. This rearrangement joins TRBV7-9 to TRBJ1-1, with D uncertain. V dropped 2 bases and J dropped 5 bases, with 6 bases sitting between them. CDR1 SEHNR and CDR2 FQNEAQ come from the germline V gene (reference sequence). The CDR3 length is 12 residues.

In regard to this clone: Other nucleotide sequences from this sample produce the same CDR3. The chain has TRBV6-6 and TRBJ1-3; unclear D gene. V was pared by 0 bases and J by 1 base, with 7 bases between. This CDR3 contains 15 residues. CDR1 MNHNY and CDR2 SVGAGI come from the germline V gene (reference sequence). CDR3 loop: CASSYSGGSGNTIYF. The CDR3, as DNA: TGTGCCAGCAGTTACTCGGGAGGTTCTGGAAACACCATATATTTT.

Concerning this clone: Possible read error: a much larger clone is one base away. The CDR3 region is CASSLEGYTDTQYF. CDR3 coding DNA: TGTGCCAGCAGCTTAGAGGGATACACAGATACGCAGTATTTT. V is TRBV7-3 and J is TRBJ2-3; TRBD2 is a possible D gene (5 bases). V gave up 2 bases and J gave up 2 bases, with 8 bases separating them. This CDR3 comprises 14 residues. Germline CDR1 SGHTA, CDR2 FQGTGA.

This chain connects TRBV28 to TRBJ1-4; D unresolved. Germline V gene lookup returns CDR1 MDHEN and CDR2 SYDVKM. The CDR3 loop spans 16 amino acids. Trimming left V 5 bases short and J 8 bases short, with 21 bases between. CDR3 loop: CASSTKLAKGWEKLFF. CDR3 in DNA: TGTGCCAGCAGTACCAAGTTGGCTAAAGGGTGGGAAAAACTGTTTTTT.

The J gene is TRBJ2-1, the V gene TRBV19, with 7 bases aligning to TRBD2. Germline-derived CDR1 and CDR2 are LNHDA and SQIVND (reference sequence). V gave up 1 base and J gave up 8 bases; unmatched junction bases: 5. The CDR3 loop spans 14 amino acids. The CDR3 bases are TGTGCCAGTAGTATAGTTCCACGGGAGGATGAGCAGTTCTTC. Translating it yields CASSIVPREDEQFF.

This clone was recorded a few times. The chain uses TRBV10-3 and TRBJ2-2; TRBD1 matches 9 bases. V shed 10 bases and J 5 bases; nucleotides not matched to a gene: 14. In germline, CDR1 is ENHRY, CDR2 SYGVKD. The CDR3 is made up of 16 amino acids. In DNA form, the CDR3 reads TGTGCCACCCTAACCTCCGGGACAGGGAAAACCGGGGAGCTGTTTTTT. Amino acid sequence: CATLTSGTGKTGELFF.

This clone was detected once. A far larger clone is one nucleotide away, so this likely arose from a read error. This CDR3 is also generated by other DNA sequences in the sample. The V call is TRBV7-9, the J call TRBJ2-5; TRBD2 might be the D (6 bases). CDR1 and CDR2 from the germline V gene are SEHNR and FQNEAQ (reference sequence). The CDR3 spans 16 residues. CDR3 in amino acids: CASSFDAGRSRETQYF. In DNA form, the CDR3 reads TGCGCCAGCAGCTTCGATGCGGGAAGGAGTAGAGAGACCCAGTACTTC. Based on the CDR3 plus reference TRBV7-9 and TRBJ2-5, the full variable domain is DTGVSQNPRHKITKRGQNVTFRCDPISEHNRLYWYRQTLGQGPEFLTYFQNEAQLEKSRLLSDRFSAERPKGSFSTLEIQRTEQGDSAMYLCASSFDAGRSRETQYFGPGTRLLVL.

CDR3 region: CASSYSGSGGYEQYF. The CDR3 DNA sequence: TGTGCCAGCAGTTACTCGGGCAGCGGCGGCTACGAGCAGTACTTC. The rearrangement links TRBV6-6 to TRBJ2-7; perhaps TRBD2 as D (5 bases). CDR1 is MNHNY, CDR2 SVGAGI, per germline (reference sequence). The V and J ends lost 0 bases and 3 bases respectively, with 12 bases between them. This CDR3 region has 15 residues.

The J gene is TRBJ2-7, the V gene TRBV15; D possibly corresponds to TRBD1 (5 bases). Germline V CDR1 and CDR2: LNHNV, YYDKDF (reference sequence). V was cut by 0 bases and J by 1 base, with 10 bases left in between. The CDR3 has 15 residues. CDR3 bases: TGTGCCACCAGCAGAGATCAGGACACATCCTACGAGCAGTACTTC. Translation gives CATSRDQDTSYEQYF.

This clone was recorded many times. The chain couples TRBV2 to TRBJ1-5; TRBD1 might be the D (6 bases). The CDR3 covers 13 residues. Trimming took off 6 bases at V and 4 bases at J, with 10 bases between the two ends. CDR1 and CDR2 from the germline V gene are SNHLY and FYNNEI. The CDR3 bases are TGTGCCAGCAGGAACACAGGGAATCAGCCCCAGCATTTT. Translated, it gives CASRNTGNQPQHF.

The J gene is TRBJ1-2, the V gene TRBV11-1, with a weak D call TRBD1 (5 bases). This CDR3 comprises 13 residues. Trimming left V 5 bases short and J 7 bases short, with 14 bases between. The V gene's germline CDR1 is SGHAT and CDR2 FQDESV (reference sequence). CDR3 DNA: TGTGCCAGCAGCCCGGGACCAGCTTTTGGCTACACCTTC. Protein: CASSPGPAFGYTF.

V usage is TRBV7-9 and J usage is TRBJ2-3; 13 bases are a match to TRBD2. This CDR3 region has 16 residues. Germline lookup yields CDR1 SEHNR and CDR2 FQNEAQ (reference sequence). Unmatched junction bases numbered 5, after V lost 5 bases and J lost 3 bases. This CDR3 reads CASSRGLAGDTDTQYF. CDR3 bases: TGTGCCAGCAGCCGTGGACTAGCGGGAGATACAGATACGCAGTATTTT.

This clone has ten or more counts. The CDR3 spells CASGLVFGKGGQETQYF. The DNA of the CDR3 is TGTGCTAGTGGTTTGGTTTTTGGTAAGGGGGGGCAAGAGACCCAGTACTTC. The chain carries TRBV12-5 and TRBJ2-5; D is possibly TRBD2 (7 bases). The V gene's germline CDR1 is LGHNT and CDR2 FRNRAP. The CDR3 runs to 17 residues. The V and J ends lost 0 bases and 2 bases respectively, with 16 bases between them.

This clone was detected a few times. The V and J genes are TRBV28 and TRBJ1-1; 11 bases agree with TRBD1. The V gene's germline CDR1 is MDHEN and CDR2 SYDVKM. V trimming: 6 bases; J trimming: 4 bases; junction bases outside the gene matches: 7. This CDR3 has 15 amino acids. The CDR3 nucleotides are TGTGCCAGCAGACCCGGGACAGGGGGGGCCACTGAAGCTTTCTTT. This translates into CASRPGTGGATEAFF.

As regards this clone: Other nucleotide sequences from this sample produce the same CDR3. The V gene is TRBV7-3, the J gene TRBJ2-7, with TRBD2 matching 7 bases. J was trimmed by 2 bases and V by 2 bases; bases with no gene match: 3. Germline CDR1 SGHTA, CDR2 FQGTGA. The CDR3 contains 14 residues. The chain's CDR3 is CASSLGRGPYEQYF. For the CDR3, the DNA is TGTGCCAGCAGCTTAGGGAGGGGACCCTACGAGCAGTACTTC.